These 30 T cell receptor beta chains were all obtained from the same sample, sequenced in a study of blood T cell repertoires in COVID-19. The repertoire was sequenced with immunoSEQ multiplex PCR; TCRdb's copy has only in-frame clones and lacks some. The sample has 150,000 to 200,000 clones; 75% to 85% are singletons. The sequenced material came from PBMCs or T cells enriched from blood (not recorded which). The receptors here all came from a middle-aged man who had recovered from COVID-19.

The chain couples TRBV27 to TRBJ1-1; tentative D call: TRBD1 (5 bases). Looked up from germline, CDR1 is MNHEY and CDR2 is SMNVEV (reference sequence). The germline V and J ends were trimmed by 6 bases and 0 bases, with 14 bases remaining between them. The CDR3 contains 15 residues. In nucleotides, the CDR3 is TGTGCCAGCAGCGGATATGAAGGGGTGAACACTGAAGCTTTCTTT. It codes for CASSGYEGVNTEAFF.

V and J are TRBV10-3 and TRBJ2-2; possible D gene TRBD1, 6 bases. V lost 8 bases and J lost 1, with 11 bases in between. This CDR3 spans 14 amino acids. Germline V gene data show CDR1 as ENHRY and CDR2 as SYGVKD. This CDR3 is CAISRQENTGELFF. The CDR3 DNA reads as TGTGCCATCTCCAGACAGGAGAACACCGGGGAGCTGTTTTTT.

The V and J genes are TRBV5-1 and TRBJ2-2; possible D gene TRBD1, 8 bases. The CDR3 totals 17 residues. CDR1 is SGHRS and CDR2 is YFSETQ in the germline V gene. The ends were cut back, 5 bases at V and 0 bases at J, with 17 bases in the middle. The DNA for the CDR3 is TGCGCCAGCAGGGGGGGGACAGGACCCGCGAACACCGGGGAGCTGTTTTTT. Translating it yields CASRGGTGPANTGELFF. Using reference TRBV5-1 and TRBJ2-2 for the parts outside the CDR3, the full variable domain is KAGVTQTPRYLIKTRGQQVTLSCSPISGHRSVSWYQQTPGQGLQFLFEYFSETQRNKGNFPGRFSGRQFSNSRSEMNVSTLELGDSALYLCASRGGTGPANTGELFFGEGSRLTVL.

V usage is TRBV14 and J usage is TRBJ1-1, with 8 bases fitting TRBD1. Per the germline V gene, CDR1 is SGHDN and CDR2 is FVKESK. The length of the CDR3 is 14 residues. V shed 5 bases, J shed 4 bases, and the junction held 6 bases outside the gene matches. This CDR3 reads CASSRQTGGTEAFF. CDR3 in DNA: TGTGCCAGCAGCAGACAAACAGGGGGCACTGAAGCTTTCTTT. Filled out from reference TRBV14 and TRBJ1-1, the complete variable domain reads EAGVTQFPSHSVIEKGQTVTLRCDPISGHDNLYWYRRVMGKEIKFLLHFVKESKQDESGMPNNRFLAERTGGTYSTLKVQPAELEDSGVYFCASSRQTGGTEAFFGQGTRLTVV.

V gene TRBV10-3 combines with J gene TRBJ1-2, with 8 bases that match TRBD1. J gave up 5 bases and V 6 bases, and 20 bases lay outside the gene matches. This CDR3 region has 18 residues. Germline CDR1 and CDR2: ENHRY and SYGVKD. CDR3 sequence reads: CAIRPDSGAGQGVYGYTF. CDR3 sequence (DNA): TGTGCCATCAGACCCGACTCGGGGGCCGGACAGGGTGTGTATGGCTACACCTTC.

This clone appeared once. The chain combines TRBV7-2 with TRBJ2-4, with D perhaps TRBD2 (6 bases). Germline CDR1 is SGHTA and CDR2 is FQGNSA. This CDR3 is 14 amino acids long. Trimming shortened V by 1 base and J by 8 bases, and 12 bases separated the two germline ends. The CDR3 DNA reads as TGTGCCAGCAGCTTAGGAGGCGGGGACGACATTCAGTACTTC. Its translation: CASSLGGGDDIQYF.

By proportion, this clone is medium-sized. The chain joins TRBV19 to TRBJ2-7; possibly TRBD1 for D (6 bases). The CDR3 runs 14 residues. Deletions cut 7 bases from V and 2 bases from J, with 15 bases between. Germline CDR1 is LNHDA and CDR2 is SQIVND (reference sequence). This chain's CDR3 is CASKSTGSAYEQYF. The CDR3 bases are TGTGCCAGTAAGAGTACAGGGTCGGCCTACGAGCAGTACTTC.

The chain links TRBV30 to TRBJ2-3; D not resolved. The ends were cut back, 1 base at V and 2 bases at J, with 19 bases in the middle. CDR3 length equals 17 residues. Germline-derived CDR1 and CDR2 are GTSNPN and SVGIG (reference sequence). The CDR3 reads CAWSGGLRAEFTDTQYF. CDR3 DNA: TGTGCCTGGAGTGGAGGCCTTCGCGCGGAGTTCACAGATACGCAGTATTTT.

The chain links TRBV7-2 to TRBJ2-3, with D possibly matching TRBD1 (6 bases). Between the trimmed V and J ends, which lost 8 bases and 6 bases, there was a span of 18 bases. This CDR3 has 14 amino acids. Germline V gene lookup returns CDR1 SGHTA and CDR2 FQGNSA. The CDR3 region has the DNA TGTGCCAGCCGGAAGGGGGATCTGGGCGATACGCAGTATTTT. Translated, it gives CASRKGDLGDTQYF.

CDR3 nucleotide sequence: TGTGCCAGCGCCCGATGGACTAGCGGGGGGGGCACAGATACGCAGTATTTT. Translated: CASARWTSGGGTDTQYF. The chain uses TRBV2 and TRBJ2-3; 15 bases match TRBD2. Germline lookup yields CDR1 SNHLY and CDR2 FYNNEI. The trim removed 8 bases at V and 1 base at J, leaving 7 bases unmatched. This CDR3 is built from 17 residues. Full variable domain (missing parts from reference TRBV2 and TRBJ2-3): EPEVTQTPSHQVTQMGQEVILRCVPISNHLYFYWYRQILGQKVEFLVSFYNNEISEKSEIFDDQFSVERPDGSNFTLKIRSTKLEDSAMYFCASARWTSGGGTDTQYFGPGTRLTVL.

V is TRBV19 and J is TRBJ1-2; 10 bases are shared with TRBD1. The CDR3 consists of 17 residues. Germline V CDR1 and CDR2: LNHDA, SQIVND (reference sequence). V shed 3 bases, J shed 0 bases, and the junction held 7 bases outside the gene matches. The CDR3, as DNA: TGTGCCAGTAGTATCTCGGGACAGGGGATAGCTAACTATGGCTACACCTTC. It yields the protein CASSISGQGIANYGYTF.

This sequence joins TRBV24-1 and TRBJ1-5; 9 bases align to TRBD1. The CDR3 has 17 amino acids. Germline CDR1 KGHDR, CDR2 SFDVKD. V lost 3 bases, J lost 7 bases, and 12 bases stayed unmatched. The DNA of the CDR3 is TGTGCCACCAGTGATCCCCGGGAACAGGGGGCCGGACAGCCCCAGCATTTT. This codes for CATSDPREQGAGQPQHF.

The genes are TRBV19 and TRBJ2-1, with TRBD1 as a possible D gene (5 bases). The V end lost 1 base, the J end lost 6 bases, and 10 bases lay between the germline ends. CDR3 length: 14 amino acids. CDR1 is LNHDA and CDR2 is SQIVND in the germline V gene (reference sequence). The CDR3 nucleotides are TGTGCCAGTAGTATAGGACAGAAAGGCAATGAGCAGTTCTTC. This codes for CASSIGQKGNEQFF.

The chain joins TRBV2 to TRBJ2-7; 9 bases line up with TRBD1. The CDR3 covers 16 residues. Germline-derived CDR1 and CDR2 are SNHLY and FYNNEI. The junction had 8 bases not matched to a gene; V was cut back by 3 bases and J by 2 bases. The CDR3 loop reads CASSDPRDRDPYEQYV. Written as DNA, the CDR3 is TGTGCCAGCAGTGACCCGCGGGACAGGGACCCCTACGAGCAGTACGTC.

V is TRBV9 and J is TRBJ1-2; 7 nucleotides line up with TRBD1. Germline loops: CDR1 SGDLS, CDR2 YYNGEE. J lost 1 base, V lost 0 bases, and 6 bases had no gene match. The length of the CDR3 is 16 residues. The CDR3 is CASSVGRTGLNYGYTF. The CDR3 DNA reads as TGTGCCAGCAGCGTAGGGAGGACAGGACTTAACTATGGCTACACCTTC.

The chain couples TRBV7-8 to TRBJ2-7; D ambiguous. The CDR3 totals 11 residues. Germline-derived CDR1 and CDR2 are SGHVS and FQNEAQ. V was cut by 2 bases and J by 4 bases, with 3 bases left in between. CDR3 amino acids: CASSLSYEQYF. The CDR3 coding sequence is TGTGCCAGCAGCTTATCGTACGAGCAGTACTTC.

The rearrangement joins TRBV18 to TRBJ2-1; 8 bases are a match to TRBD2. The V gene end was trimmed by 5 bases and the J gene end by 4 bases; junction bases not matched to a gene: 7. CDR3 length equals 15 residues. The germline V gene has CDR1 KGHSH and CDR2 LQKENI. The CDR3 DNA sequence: TGTGCCAGCTCAATAAGCGGGGGTAATTACAATGAGCAGTTCTTC. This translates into CASSISGGNYNEQFF.

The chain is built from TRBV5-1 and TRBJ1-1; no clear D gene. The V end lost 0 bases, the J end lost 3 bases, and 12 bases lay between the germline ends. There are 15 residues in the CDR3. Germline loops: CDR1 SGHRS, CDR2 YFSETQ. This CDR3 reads CASSLATGIDTEAFF. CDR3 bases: TGCGCCAGCAGCTTGGCTACCGGGATCGACACTGAAGCTTTCTTT.

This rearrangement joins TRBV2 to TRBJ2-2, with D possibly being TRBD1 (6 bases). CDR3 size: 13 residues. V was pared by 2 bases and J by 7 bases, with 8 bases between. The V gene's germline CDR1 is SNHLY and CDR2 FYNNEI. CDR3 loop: CASSEQGNGELFF. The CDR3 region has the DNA TGTGCCAGCAGTGAACAGGGGAACGGGGAGCTGTTTTTT.

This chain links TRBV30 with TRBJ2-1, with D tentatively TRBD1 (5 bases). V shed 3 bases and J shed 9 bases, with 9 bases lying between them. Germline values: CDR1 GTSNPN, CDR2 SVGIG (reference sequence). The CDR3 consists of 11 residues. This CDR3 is CAWRGQLEQFF. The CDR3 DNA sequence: TGTGCCTGGAGGGGGCAACTTGAGCAGTTCTTC.

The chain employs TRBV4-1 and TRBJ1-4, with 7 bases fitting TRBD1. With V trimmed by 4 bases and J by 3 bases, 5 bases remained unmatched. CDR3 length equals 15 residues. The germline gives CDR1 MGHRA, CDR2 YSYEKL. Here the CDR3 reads CASSPQGPSNEKLFF. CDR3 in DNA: TGCGCCAGCAGCCCACAGGGGCCGTCTAATGAAAAACTGTTTTTT.

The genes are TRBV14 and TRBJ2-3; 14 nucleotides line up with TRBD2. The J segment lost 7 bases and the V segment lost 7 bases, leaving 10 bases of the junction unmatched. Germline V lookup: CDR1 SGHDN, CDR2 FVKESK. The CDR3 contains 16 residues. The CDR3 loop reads CASIRLAGGRGNTQYF. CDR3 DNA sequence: TGTGCCAGCATCCGACTAGCGGGGGGGAGGGGGAATACGCAGTATTTT.

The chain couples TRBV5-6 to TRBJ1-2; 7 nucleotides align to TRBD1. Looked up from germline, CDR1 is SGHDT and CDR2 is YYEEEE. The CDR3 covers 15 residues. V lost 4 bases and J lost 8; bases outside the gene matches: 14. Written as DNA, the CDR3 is TGTGCCAGCAGCCCTAACAGGGGTGGACGGTCAGGCTACACCTTC. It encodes CASSPNRGGRSGYTF.

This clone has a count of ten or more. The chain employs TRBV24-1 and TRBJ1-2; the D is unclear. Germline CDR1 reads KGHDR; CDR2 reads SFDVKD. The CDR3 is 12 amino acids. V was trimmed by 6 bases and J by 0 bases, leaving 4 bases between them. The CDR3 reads CATSLANYGYTF. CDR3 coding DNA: TGTGCCACCAGTTTAGCTAACTATGGCTACACCTTC.

CDR3 protein: CASSDWGDRAETQYF. The CDR3 bases are TGTGCCAGCAGTGACTGGGGCGACAGGGCGGAGACCCAGTACTTC. The chain joins TRBV6-4 to TRBJ2-5; 7 nucleotides align to TRBD1. Germline loops: CDR1 MRHNA, CDR2 SNTAGT. CDR3 size: 15 residues. V was pared by 1 base and J by 5 bases, with 7 bases of the junction left unmatched.

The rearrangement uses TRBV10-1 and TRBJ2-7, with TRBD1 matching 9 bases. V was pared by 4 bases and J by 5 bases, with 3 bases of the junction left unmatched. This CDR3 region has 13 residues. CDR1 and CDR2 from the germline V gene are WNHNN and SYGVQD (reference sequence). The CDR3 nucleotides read TGCGCCAGCAGTGGGGACAGGGACGACGAGCAGTACTTC. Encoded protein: CASSGDRDDEQYF.

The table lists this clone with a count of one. CDR3 nucleotide sequence: TGTGCCAGCAGCCGTCCCGGGGGGGGAGCAGCAGATACGCAGTATTTT. Encoded protein: CASSRPGGGAADTQYF. The genes are TRBV5-4 and TRBJ2-3, with TRBD2 identical over 8 bases. This CDR3 has 16 amino acids. Germline V lookup: CDR1 SGHNT, CDR2 YYREEE (reference sequence). V was pared by 4 bases and J by 4 bases, with 11 bases of the junction left unmatched.

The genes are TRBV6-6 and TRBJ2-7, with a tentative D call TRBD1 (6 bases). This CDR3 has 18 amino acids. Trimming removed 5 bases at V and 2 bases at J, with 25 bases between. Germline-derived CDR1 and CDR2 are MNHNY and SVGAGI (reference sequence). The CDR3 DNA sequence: TGTGCCAGCAGTCACGACCCGGGACAAGCACTTAAGGCCTACGAGCAGTACGTC. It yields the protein CASSHDPGQALKAYEQYV.

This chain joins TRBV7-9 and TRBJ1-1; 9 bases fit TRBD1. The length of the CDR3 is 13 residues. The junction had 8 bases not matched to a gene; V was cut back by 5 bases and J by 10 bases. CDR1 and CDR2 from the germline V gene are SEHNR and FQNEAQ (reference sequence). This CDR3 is CASSPPQGARAFF. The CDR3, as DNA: TGTGCCAGCAGCCCGCCACAGGGGGCTAGAGCTTTCTTT.

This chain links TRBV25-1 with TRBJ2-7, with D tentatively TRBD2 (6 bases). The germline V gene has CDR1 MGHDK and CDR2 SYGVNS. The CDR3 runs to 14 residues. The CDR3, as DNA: TGTCAAACCCTGCGGGGTGAGAAGTCCTACGAGCAGTACGTC. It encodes CQTLRGEKSYEQYV.